Presented here are 26 T cell receptor beta chains from one specimen sequenced in a study of CD8+ T cells in alopecia areata. Investigators isolated RNA and reverse transcribed it into cDNA to act as the sequencing template. Sequenced by immunoSEQ multiplex PCR; TCRdb stores in-frame clones only, minus some. The sample records roughly 140,000 clones, less than 65% being singletons. The specimen was CD8+ T cells sorted from blood. The origin of the receptors is a human donor in good health.

This clone was counted between two and nine times. V and J are TRBV19 and TRBJ2-1; no firm D call. This CDR3 spans 13 amino acids. Germline V gene sequence: CDR1 LNHDA, CDR2 SQIVND (reference sequence). Deletions cut 8 bases from V and 10 bases from J, with 18 bases between. CDR3 sequence (DNA): TGTGCCAGTGGCCGTGTGGACCGGCCCGAGCAGTTCTTC. This sequence encodes CASGRVDRPEQFF.

This clone turned up a few times. The DNA of the CDR3 is TGTGCCACCAGCAGAGAAAGTCTTCAGGGGATCTCCTACAATGAGCAGTTCTTC. Translated, it gives CATSRESLQGISYNEQFF. The V and J genes are TRBV15 and TRBJ2-1, with D possibly TRBD1 on 6 matching bases. Germline values: CDR1 LNHNV, CDR2 YYDKDF (reference sequence). The CDR3 is 18 residues long. Deletions cut 0 bases from V and 0 bases from J, with 15 bases between.

The rearrangement links TRBV4-1 to TRBJ1-2; TRBD1 aligns across 9 bases. V was clipped by 0 bases and J by 6 bases; unmatched bases: 8. The germline CDR1 and CDR2 sequences are MGHRA and YSYEKL. The CDR3 runs 16 residues. The chain's CDR3 is CASSQDPGQGQDGYTF. In nucleotides, the CDR3 is TGCGCCAGCAGCCAAGACCCGGGACAGGGACAGGATGGCTACACCTTC.

This clone was counted between two and nine times. The rearrangement uses TRBV7-2 and TRBJ2-7; a weak D match, TRBD2 (5 bases). Trimming removed 5 bases from V and 5 bases from J, with 16 bases in between. CDR1 SGHTA and CDR2 FQGNSA come from the germline V gene. The CDR3 is made up of 14 amino acids. CDR3 amino acids: CASSLAGSRDEQYF. The CDR3 DNA sequence: TGTGCCAGCAGCCTGGCTGGTTCGAGGGACGAGCAGTACTTC.

CDR3 bases: TGTGCCAGCAGCCCCGGGACAGGGGTGCAGCCCCAGCATTTT. It specifies CASSPGTGVQPQHF. This sequence joins TRBV7-9 and TRBJ1-5; 10 positions agree with TRBD1. CDR3 length: 14 amino acids. V gave up 5 bases and J gave up 7 bases; unmatched junction bases: 5. Germline CDR1 reads SEHNR; CDR2 reads FQNEAQ (reference sequence).

This clone was observed a handful of times. This same CDR3 is encoded by further DNA sequences in the sample. The V gene is TRBV29-1, the J gene TRBJ1-2; tentative D call: TRBD1 (6 bases). The germline CDR1 and CDR2 sequences are SQVTM and ANQGSEA. V lost 3 bases to trimming and J lost 7 bases, with 9 bases between them. The CDR3 contains 11 residues. In DNA form, the CDR3 reads TGCAGCGTTGAGACCAGGGGTGGCTACACCTTC. Its translation: CSVETRGGYTF.

This clone appeared a few times. The chain uses TRBV29-1 and TRBJ2-6; unclear D gene. The CDR3 is made up of 14 amino acids. V was trimmed by 6 bases and J by 4 bases, leaving 13 bases between them. Germline V gives CDR1 SQVTM, CDR2 ANQGSEA. CDR3 nucleotides: TGCAGCGTGGGTTCTCAGGCGGGGGCCAACGTCCTGACTTTC. Translating gives CSVGSQAGANVLTF.

The chain uses TRBV29-1 and TRBJ1-5; no firm D call. CDR1 and CDR2 (germline): SQVTM, ANQGSEA. The CDR3 length is 12 residues. Between the trimmed V and J ends, which lost 2 bases and 11 bases, there was a span of 13 bases. CDR3 sequence: CSVENEGGSQHF. Written as DNA, the CDR3 is TGCAGCGTTGAAAATGAGGGTGGGTCCCAGCATTTT.

The genes are TRBV9 and TRBJ2-3; TRBD2 agrees at 12 bases. CDR1 SGDLS and CDR2 YYNGEE come from the germline V gene. After removal of 4 bases from V and 4 bases from J, the junction contained 7 bases not matched to a gene. The CDR3 spans 16 residues. The CDR3 coding sequence is TGTGCCAGCAGCACCCCTAGCGGGAGGGGAGCAGATACGCAGTATTTT. The encoded protein is CASSTPSGRGADTQYF.

There are a few counts of this clone. The genes are TRBV29-1 and TRBJ1-4; possible D gene TRBD1, 5 bases. The CDR3 is 14 amino acids. Per the germline V gene, CDR1 is SQVTM and CDR2 is ANQGSEA. The V and J ends lost 4 bases and 7 bases respectively, with 16 bases between them. The CDR3 protein is CSVVLAGRGEKLFF. CDR3 bases: TGCAGCGTTGTATTGGCAGGGCGGGGTGAAAAACTGTTTTTT.

The chain combines TRBV27 with TRBJ2-7; D is ambiguous. The CDR3 runs 16 residues. Trimming left V 0 bases short and J 0 bases short, with 12 bases between. Germline V gene data show CDR1 as MNHEY and CDR2 as SMNVEV (reference sequence). The CDR3 sequence: CASSLSIGPLSYEQYF. Written as DNA, the CDR3 is TGTGCCAGCAGTTTATCGATAGGCCCCCTCTCCTACGAGCAGTACTTC.

The CDR3 region is CASSYGQGSTGELFF. CDR3 in DNA: TGCGCCAGCAGTTACGGACAGGGGTCAACCGGGGAGCTGTTTTTT. The J gene is TRBJ2-2, the V gene TRBV5-1, with TRBD1 matching 9 bases. CDR3 length equals 15 residues. Germline CDR1 SGHRS, CDR2 YFSETQ. Trimming cost V 5 bases and J 5 bases; bases outside gene matches: 7.

The rearrangement uses TRBV29-1 and TRBJ2-7; 8 bases fit TRBD1. Germline loops: CDR1 SQVTM, CDR2 ANQGSEA. The CDR3 sequence is 14 residues long. Unmatched junction bases numbered 8, after V lost 6 bases and J lost 1 base. CDR3 loop: CSVVDREVSYEQYF. The CDR3 DNA follows: TGCAGCGTGGTGGACAGGGAGGTTTCCTACGAGCAGTACTTC.

CDR3 region: CAWSVLAGGRDEQFF. In nucleotides, the CDR3 is TGTGCCTGGAGTGTACTTGCGGGAGGGCGCGATGAGCAGTTCTTC. This chain links TRBV30 with TRBJ2-1, with 9 bases fitting TRBD2. After removal of 0 bases from V and 8 bases from J, the junction contained 8 bases not matched to a gene. Germline-derived CDR1 and CDR2 are GTSNPN and SVGIG (reference sequence). This CDR3 comprises 15 residues.

This clone was seen only a few times. V gene TRBV5-4 combines with J gene TRBJ2-7, with D maybe TRBD2 (5 bases). CDR1 and CDR2 from the germline V gene are SGHNT and YYREEE (reference sequence). V was trimmed by 1 base and J by 3 bases, leaving 20 bases between them. The CDR3 loop spans 17 amino acids. The CDR3 region is CASSLSSGTGISYEQYF. DNA for the CDR3: TGTGCCAGCAGCTTGAGCTCGGGTACGGGAATAAGCTACGAGCAGTACTTC.

V gene TRBV28 combines with J gene TRBJ2-1; the D is unclear. V lost 6 bases and J 3 bases, leaving 9 bases between the germline ends. The CDR3 has 13 amino acids. Per germline, CDR1 MDHEN and CDR2 SYDVKM. CDR3 bases: TGTGCCAGCAGCCAAGATTTCTACAATGAGCAGTTCTTC. Encoded protein: CASSQDFYNEQFF.

CDR3 in DNA: TGCGCCAGCAGCTTGTTTGATAGCGGGATGGCAGGCGGGGCCAACGTCCTGACTTTC. This encodes CASSLFDSGMAGGANVLTF. The V gene is TRBV5-1, the J gene TRBJ2-6; 8 bases agree with TRBD2. The CDR3 runs 19 residues. The germline gives CDR1 SGHRS, CDR2 YFSETQ. The J segment lost 4 bases and the V segment lost 1 base, leaving 13 bases of the junction unmatched.

The rearrangement joins TRBV7-2 to TRBJ2-7; D tentatively fits TRBD1 or TRBD2 (5 bases each). V was trimmed by 5 bases and J by 3 bases, leaving 26 bases between them. The CDR3 contains 18 residues. CDR1 is SGHTA and CDR2 is FQGNSA in the germline V gene. For the CDR3, the DNA is TGTGCCAGCAGCATAGGATCTGGGACGTTTAGGAGATACTACGAGCAGTACTTC. It is translated as CASSIGSGTFRRYYEQYF.

The chain uses TRBV15 and TRBJ2-7; 9 nucleotides align to TRBD1. The CDR3 runs 15 residues. J gave up 0 bases and V 5 bases, and 5 bases lay outside the gene matches. From germline, CDR1 is LNHNV and CDR2 YYDKDF (reference sequence). DNA for the CDR3: TGTGCCACCAGCGGAGGGACAGGGAGCTCCTACGAGCAGTACTTC. Amino acid sequence: CATSGGTGSSYEQYF.

The J gene is TRBJ2-1, the V gene TRBV4-1; 8 bases line up with TRBD1. V shed 5 bases, J shed 8 bases, and the junction held 11 bases outside the gene matches. The CDR3 has 15 amino acids. In germline, CDR1 is MGHRA, CDR2 YSYEKL. CDR3 in DNA: TGCGCCAGCAGCAGCGGACAGGGTACACGACATGAGCAGTTCTTC. This gives the protein CASSSGQGTRHEQFF.

This clone was counted between two and nine times. V usage is TRBV29-1 and J usage is TRBJ1-5; D is ambiguous. Per the germline V gene, CDR1 is SQVTM and CDR2 is ANQGSEA. V was cut by 5 bases and J by 6 bases, with 14 bases left in between. CDR3 length: 13 residues. The CDR3 DNA is TGCAGCGTTACGGAGGGAATCAGTCAGCCCCAGCATTTT. Translated: CSVTEGISQPQHF.

The rearrangement uses TRBV11-2 and TRBJ2-1; D is uncertain. Germline V gene sequence: CDR1 SGHAT, CDR2 FQNNGV. V was cut by 1 base and J by 4 bases, with 2 bases left in between. This CDR3 spans 12 amino acids. CDR3: CASSLAYNEQFF. DNA for the CDR3: TGTGCCAGCAGCTTAGCTTACAATGAGCAGTTCTTC.

V usage is TRBV5-4 and J usage is TRBJ1-5, with a possible D match to TRBD1 (6 bases). The V end lost 4 bases, the J end lost 7 bases, and 15 bases lay between the germline ends. Germline CDR1 and CDR2: SGHNT and YYREEE (reference sequence). This CDR3 spans 14 amino acids. The CDR3 is CASSIAGAGQPQHF. CDR3 DNA: TGTGCCAGCAGCATCGCAGGGGCGGGACAGCCCCAGCATTTT.

J is TRBJ2-1 and V is TRBV13; 7 bases are shared with TRBD1. Germline loops: CDR1 PRHDT, CDR2 FYEKMQ (reference sequence). After removal of 5 bases from V and 4 bases from J, the junction contained 8 bases not matched to a gene. The CDR3 has 15 residues. This CDR3 reads CASSKQGRGYNEQFF. Written as DNA, the CDR3 is TGTGCCAGCAGCAAACAAGGCAGGGGGTACAATGAGCAGTTCTTC.

This chain connects TRBV29-1 to TRBJ1-1; tentative D call: TRBD1 (5 bases). The length of the CDR3 is 11 residues. Germline assignment: CDR1 SQVTM and CDR2 ANQGSEA. The V gene lost 5 bases and the J gene lost 10 bases, with 14 bases spanning the gap. The chain's CDR3 is CSVIGRGAAFF. The CDR3 DNA follows: TGCAGCGTTATTGGGAGGGGAGCAGCTTTCTTT.

Turning to this clone: The sample carries other DNA sequences with the same CDR3. The chain employs TRBV9 and TRBJ1-2, with a weak D call TRBD1 (5 bases). The germline gives CDR1 SGDLS, CDR2 YYNGEE. V lost 0 bases to trimming and J lost 3 bases, with 9 bases between them. The CDR3 sequence is 14 residues long. The CDR3 loop reads CASSVGGGDYGYTF. The DNA for the CDR3 is TGTGCCAGCAGCGTAGGGGGCGGTGACTATGGCTACACCTTC.